The rows below give T cell receptor beta chains drawn from one sample of a study of Ad26.COV2.S vaccination and SARS-CoV-2 variants. Method: immunoSEQ multiplex PCR; TCRdb's copy keeps in-frame clones and lacks some. Altogether 440,000 or so clones are present, about 90% being singletons, with the ten largest covering about 4.1%. This specimen consisted of peripheral blood, obtained in a trial of Ad26.COV2.S vaccine versus placebo. Every receptor here comes from a person between 18 and 65 years old who received the Ad26.COV2.S COVID-19 vaccine or a placebo. The conserved cysteine and the conserved F or W are not part of the CDR3 here. D genes are given only for firm matches. For some rows the clone size is stated as once, few or many, or as a class when expanded; others skip it.

J gene: TRBJ2-7; clone size: NA; V gene: TRBV5-1; D gene: TRBD2; CDR3 protein: ASSTPLAEIDEQY
J gene: TRBJ2-2; clone size: NA; V gene: TRBV9; D gene: NA; CDR3 protein: ASSANTGELF
J gene: TRBJ2-3; clone size: few; V gene: TRBV27; D gene: NA; CDR3 protein: ASSEGTISTDTQY
J gene: TRBJ2-1; clone size: NA; V gene: TRBV6-2/TRBV6-3; D gene: TRBD2; CDR3 protein: ASSYEASGLYNEQF
J gene: TRBJ2-7; clone size: NA; V gene: TRBV29-1; D gene: NA; CDR3 protein: SVEEEGRAYEQY
J gene: TRBJ2-5; clone size: NA; V gene: TRBV5-1; D gene: TRBD2; CDR3 protein: ASSLGGLAGDRETQY
J gene: TRBJ1-4; clone size: NA; V gene: TRBV7-9; D gene: NA; CDR3 protein: ASTLSGYRNEKLF
J gene: TRBJ2-7; clone size: NA; V gene: TRBV5-1; D gene: NA; CDR3 protein: ASSLGGASYEQY
J gene: TRBJ1-5; clone size: NA; V gene: TRBV5-5; D gene: TRBD1; CDR3 protein: ASSPRTGVGNQPQH
J gene: TRBJ1-1; clone size: NA; V gene: TRBV18; D gene: TRBD1; CDR3 protein: ASSPGQGGTEAF
J gene: TRBJ2-3; clone size: NA; V gene: TRBV19; D gene: NA; CDR3 protein: ASSIVWGDTQY
J gene: TRBJ2-3; clone size: NA; V gene: TRBV4-1; D gene: TRBD2; CDR3 protein: ASSHEPGLAPSDTQY
J gene: TRBJ2-4; clone size: NA; V gene: TRBV7-9; D gene: NA; CDR3 protein: ASSRSELKNIQY
J gene: TRBJ2-7; clone size: NA; V gene: TRBV27; D gene: NA; CDR3 protein: ASSLSGEKGEQY
J gene: TRBJ1-1; clone size: NA; V gene: TRBV7-4; D gene: NA; CDR3 protein: ASSGGWAF
J gene: TRBJ1-4; clone size: once; V gene: TRBV4-1; D gene: NA; CDR3 protein: ASSQEGATNEKLF
J gene: TRBJ2-1; clone size: NA; V gene: TRBV3-1/TRBV3-2; D gene: TRBD2; CDR3 protein: ASSQGGGTNEQF
J gene: TRBJ1-1; clone size: NA; V gene: TRBV2; D gene: TRBD1; CDR3 protein: ASSLSPGQGMSEAF
J gene: TRBJ2-2; clone size: NA; V gene: TRBV19; D gene: NA; CDR3 protein: ASSISQARGGTGELF
J gene: TRBJ1-6; clone size: NA; V gene: TRBV18; D gene: NA; CDR3 protein: ASSHSNSPLH
J gene: TRBJ1-5; clone size: NA; V gene: TRBV28; D gene: NA; CDR3 protein: ASSTNGVQPQH
J gene: TRBJ2-1; clone size: NA; V gene: TRBV5-5; D gene: NA; CDR3 protein: ASSVTIEQF
J gene: TRBJ2-7; clone size: NA; V gene: TRBV10-3; D gene: TRBD2; CDR3 protein: AISASGGTYEQY
J gene: TRBJ2-3; clone size: NA; V gene: TRBV21-1; D gene: NA; CDR3 protein: ASSKYQNGASGMADTQY
J gene: TRBJ2-1; clone size: once; V gene: TRBV2; D gene: TRBD2; CDR3 protein: ASRGLAGVNEQF
J gene: TRBJ1-6; clone size: NA; V gene: TRBV2; D gene: NA; CDR3 protein: WTRSSYNSPLH
J gene: TRBJ1-2; clone size: NA; V gene: TRBV6-2/TRBV6-3; D gene: NA; CDR3 protein: ASSLSLASGYT
J gene: TRBJ1-1; clone size: NA; V gene: TRBV7-2; D gene: NA; CDR3 protein: ASSFRVGNTEAF
J gene: TRBJ1-5; clone size: NA; V gene: TRBV6-2/TRBV6-3; D gene: TRBD1; CDR3 protein: ASSYRTGGFQPQH
J gene: TRBJ1-1; clone size: NA; V gene: TRBV4-2; D gene: NA; CDR3 protein: ASSQDPLVGGTEAF
J gene: TRBJ1-2; clone size: NA; V gene: TRBV27; D gene: NA; CDR3 protein: ASSLSRQYGYT
J gene: TRBJ1-4; clone size: NA; V gene: TRBV28; D gene: NA; CDR3 protein: ASSSGSWGEKLF
J gene: TRBJ2-1; clone size: NA; V gene: TRBV30; D gene: TRBD2; CDR3 protein: AWRQSGGSGSRYSYNEQF
J gene: TRBJ2-7; clone size: NA; V gene: TRBV24-1; D gene: TRBD1; CDR3 protein: ATSDWTGSTYEQY
J gene: TRBJ2-1; clone size: NA; V gene: TRBV11-3; D gene: NA; CDR3 protein: ASSLFQGNEQF